Following are 21 T cell receptor beta chains from one sample sequenced in a study of identifying expanded T cells in peripheral blood. Sequencing was performed with immunoSEQ multiplex PCR; in TCRdb, only in-frame clones are kept and a portion is missing. The data contain tens of thousands of clones, roughly 88% of them singletons. Specimen: blood. The receptors were gathered from a person between 18 and 75 years old in good health.

The rearrangement links TRBV25-1 to TRBJ1-1; D perhaps matches TRBD1 (5 bases). Germline V gene lookup returns CDR1 MGHDK and CDR2 SYGVNS. The CDR3 consists of 17 residues. V dropped 1 base and J dropped 1 base, with 16 bases sitting between them. The DNA of the CDR3 is TGTGCCAGCAGTGAATGGGACGCAAAAAAGGGGAACACTGAAGCTTTCTTT. Its translation is CASSEWDAKKGNTEAFF.

The V and J genes are TRBV7-9 and TRBJ2-7, with TRBD1 matching 8 bases. Germline trimming cut 6 bases from V and 0 bases from J; bases unmatched to any gene: 7. Germline V gene sequence: CDR1 SEHNR, CDR2 FQNEAQ (reference sequence). This CDR3 has 15 amino acids. This CDR3 reads CASSPRQGLSYEQYF. The CDR3 nucleotides are TGTGCCAGCAGTCCCCGACAGGGGCTCTCCTACGAGCAGTACTTC.

This rearrangement joins TRBV7-7 to TRBJ2-7; the D call may be TRBD1 or TRBD2 (5 bases each). CDR1 is SSHAT, CDR2 FNYEAQ, per germline (reference sequence). This CDR3 is 14 amino acids long. V lost 5 bases and J lost 2, with 13 bases in between. The DNA for the CDR3 is TGTGCCAGCAGCGGACCGGGGCCTACCTACGAGCAGTACTTC. Protein sequence: CASSGPGPTYEQYF.

This clone was seen a handful of times. The chain employs TRBV19 and TRBJ2-1; D is unresolved. V was clipped by 1 base and J by 0 bases, with 7 bases between them. CDR3 size: 15 residues. Germline CDR1 is LNHDA and CDR2 is SQIVND (reference sequence). The CDR3 region is CASSIGKSSYNEQFF. For the CDR3, the DNA is TGTGCCAGTAGTATAGGGAAGAGCTCCTACAATGAGCAGTTCTTC.

The chain recombines TRBV7-9 with TRBJ2-3, with D perhaps TRBD2 (6 bases). The V gene's germline CDR1 is SEHNR and CDR2 FQNEAQ (reference sequence). The CDR3 sequence is 14 residues long. The V and J ends lost 7 bases and 3 bases respectively, with 14 bases between them. The DNA for the CDR3 is TGTGCCAGCACCCGGCCGGGGGTAACAGATACGCAGTATTTT. This gives the protein CASTRPGVTDTQYF.

V is TRBV15 and J is TRBJ2-7; a possible D gene is TRBD2 (5 bases). CDR3 length: 15 amino acids. V lost 0 bases and J 0 bases, leaving 9 bases between the germline ends. In germline, CDR1 is LNHNV, CDR2 YYDKDF (reference sequence). CDR3 nucleotides: TGTGCCACCAGCAGAGATAAAGGGAGCTCCTACGAGCAGTACTTC. This sequence encodes CATSRDKGSSYEQYF.

This clone was recorded only once. J is TRBJ1-1 and V is TRBV28; D might be TRBD1 (6 bases). Germline CDR1 MDHEN, CDR2 SYDVKM. This CDR3 comprises 15 residues. Trimming took 5 bases from V and 1 from J, leaving 14 bases between them. CDR3 loop: CASSPQGYWNTEAFF. The CDR3 DNA is TGTGCCAGCAGTCCACAGGGATATTGGAACACTGAAGCTTTCTTT.

This chain joins TRBV9 and TRBJ2-5; 10 positions agree with TRBD2. The junction had 6 bases not matched to a gene; V was cut back by 1 base and J by 3 bases. This CDR3 contains 16 residues. Germline V lookup: CDR1 SGDLS, CDR2 YYNGEE. The CDR3 spells CASSVRPSGGKETQYF. The CDR3 region has the DNA TGTGCCAGCAGCGTAAGGCCTAGCGGGGGTAAAGAGACCCAGTACTTC. Drawing the rest from reference TRBV9 and TRBJ2-5, the complete variable domain is DSGVTQTPKHLITATGQRVTLRCSPRSGDLSVYWYQQSLDQGLQFLIQYYNGEERAKGNILERFSAQQFPDLHSELNLSSLELGDSALYFCASSVRPSGGKETQYFGPGTRLLVL.

This sequence joins TRBV7-8 and TRBJ2-5, with 8 bases aligning to TRBD1. The germline CDR1 and CDR2 sequences are SGHVS and FQNEAQ. J gave up 2 bases and V 4 bases, and 6 bases lay outside the gene matches. The CDR3 spans 15 residues. This CDR3 reads CASSSGQAQQETQYF. CDR3 DNA: TGTGCCAGCAGCTCGGGACAGGCTCAACAAGAGACCCAGTACTTC.

The genes are TRBV7-9 and TRBJ1-4; TRBD1 aligns across 7 bases. This CDR3 has 13 amino acids. The junction had 0 bases not matched to a gene; V was cut back by 1 base and J by 7 bases. Looked up from germline, CDR1 is SEHNR and CDR2 is FQNEAQ (reference sequence). The CDR3 nucleotides read TGTGCCAGCAGCTTAGGGGACAGTGAAAAACTGTTTTTT. Translated: CASSLGDSEKLFF. Filled out from reference TRBV7-9 and TRBJ1-4, the complete variable domain reads DTGVSQNPRHKITKRGQNVTFRCDPISEHNRLYWYRQTLGQGPEFLTYFQNEAQLEKSRLLSDRFSAERPKGSFSTLEIQRTEQGDSAMYLCASSLGDSEKLFFGSGTQLSVL.

The J gene is TRBJ1-1, the V gene TRBV10-3; 9 bases map to TRBD1. Trimming removed 4 bases from V and 8 bases from J; junction bases left unmatched: 5. Germline CDR1 is ENHRY and CDR2 is SYGVKD. The CDR3 is made up of 13 amino acids. The CDR3 nucleotides are TGTGCCATCAGTGGGGGACAGGGAGGGGAAGCTTTCTTT. Its protein product is CAISGGQGGEAFF.

The V and J genes are TRBV7-9 and TRBJ2-3; 10 bases match TRBD2. This CDR3 is 16 amino acids long. Germline CDR1 and CDR2: SEHNR and FQNEAQ (reference sequence). Trimming at V came to 2 bases and at J to 4 bases, leaving 6 bases not matched to a gene. The CDR3 protein is CASSLRSGGVADTQYF. The CDR3 bases are TGTGCCAGCAGCTTAAGGAGCGGGGGGGTAGCAGATACGCAGTATTTT.

The chain uses TRBV2 and TRBJ1-5, with D tentatively TRBD1 (5 bases). V gave up 4 bases and J gave up 0 bases, with 7 bases separating them. CDR3 size: 14 residues. Germline CDR1 SNHLY, CDR2 FYNNEI. CDR3 amino acids: CASSGQSSNQPQHF. CDR3 nucleotides: TGTGCCAGCAGTGGACAGAGTAGCAATCAGCCCCAGCATTTT. The entire variable domain, with the rest obtained from reference TRBV2 and TRBJ1-5, is as follows: EPEVTQTPSHQVTQMGQEVILRCVPISNHLYFYWYRQILGQKVEFLVSFYNNEISEKSEIFDDQFSVERPDGSNFTLKIRSTKLEDSAMYFCASSGQSSNQPQHFGDGTRLSIL.

The chain has TRBV9 and TRBJ2-1; D is undetermined. The germline V gene encodes CDR1 SGDLS and CDR2 YYNGEE. The CDR3 is 14 amino acids. V was clipped by 0 bases and J by 10 bases, with 14 bases between them. This CDR3 reads CASSVAIISAEQFF. Here the CDR3 DNA reads TGTGCCAGCAGCGTAGCTATTATCAGCGCCGAGCAGTTCTTC. Drawing the rest from reference TRBV9 and TRBJ2-1, the complete variable domain is DSGVTQTPKHLITATGQRVTLRCSPRSGDLSVYWYQQSLDQGLQFLIQYYNGEERAKGNILERFSAQQFPDLHSELNLSSLELGDSALYFCASSVAIISAEQFFGPGTRLTVL.

The genes are TRBV4-2 and TRBJ1-1; D not resolved. V was shortened by 1 base and J by 4 bases, with 4 bases between the two germline ends. The CDR3 runs to 12 residues. Per the germline V gene, CDR1 is LGHNA and CDR2 is YNFKEQ. CDR3 protein: CASSQGITEAFF. The CDR3 DNA sequence: TGTGCCAGCAGCCAAGGAATCACTGAAGCTTTCTTT.

The chain couples TRBV7-9 to TRBJ2-1; TRBD1 aligns across 7 bases. Germline trimming cut 0 bases from V and 6 bases from J; bases unmatched to any gene: 5. The germline gives CDR1 SEHNR, CDR2 FQNEAQ (reference sequence). The CDR3 length is 15 residues. CDR3 DNA: TGTGCCAGCAGCTTAGCCGGGACAGAAGTCAATGAGCAGTTCTTC. Protein: CASSLAGTEVNEQFF.

The chain employs TRBV6-6 and TRBJ2-4; 13 bases are shared with TRBD2. With 5 bases clipped from V and 8 bases from J, the junction kept 6 bases outside the gene matches. The CDR3 has 15 residues. The V gene's germline CDR1 is MNHNY and CDR2 SVGAGI (reference sequence). CDR3 in DNA: TGTGCCAGCAGTAACCCGGGACTAGCGGGGTACATTCAGTACTTC. Its protein is CASSNPGLAGYIQYF.

This chain joins TRBV6-1 and TRBJ2-7, with 9 bases lining up with TRBD2. The CDR3 sequence is 15 residues long. V was clipped by 6 bases and J by 2 bases; unmatched bases: 8. Germline V gene lookup returns CDR1 MNHNS and CDR2 SASEGT. CDR3 amino acids: CASSPGLAGTYEQYF. Here the CDR3 DNA reads TGTGCCAGCAGCCCCGGCCTAGCGGGGACCTACGAGCAGTACTTC.

CDR3 DNA: TGTGCCAGCAGCCACCCCAGGGGAGATGCTAACTATGGCTACACCTTC. This gives the protein CASSHPRGDANYGYTF. This chain links TRBV5-5 with TRBJ1-2; D possibly corresponds to TRBD1 (6 bases). Looked up from germline, CDR1 is SGHKS and CDR2 is YYEKEE (reference sequence). The V end was cut by 4 bases, the J end by 0 bases, with 16 bases between. The CDR3 is made up of 16 amino acids.

This chain connects TRBV5-1 to TRBJ2-5; either TRBD1 or TRBD2 may supply D (5 bases each). The germline V gene has CDR1 SGHRS and CDR2 YFSETQ. The CDR3 runs to 15 residues. The V end lost 4 bases, the J end lost 4 bases, and 17 bases lay between the germline ends. The CDR3 bases are TGCGCCAGCAGCGCCGGGACGGACCCTCGAGAGACCCAGTACTTC. Amino acids: CASSAGTDPRETQYF.

This chain connects TRBV5-6 to TRBJ2-1, with D maybe TRBD1 (5 bases). Trimming pared 4 bases from V and 4 bases from J, leaving 15 bases between. This CDR3 contains 15 residues. Germline V gene lookup returns CDR1 SGHDT and CDR2 YYEEEE. The CDR3 nucleotides are TGTGCCAGCAGCCCTACTTATGACAGATACAATGAGCAGTTCTTC. This sequence encodes CASSPTYDRYNEQFF.